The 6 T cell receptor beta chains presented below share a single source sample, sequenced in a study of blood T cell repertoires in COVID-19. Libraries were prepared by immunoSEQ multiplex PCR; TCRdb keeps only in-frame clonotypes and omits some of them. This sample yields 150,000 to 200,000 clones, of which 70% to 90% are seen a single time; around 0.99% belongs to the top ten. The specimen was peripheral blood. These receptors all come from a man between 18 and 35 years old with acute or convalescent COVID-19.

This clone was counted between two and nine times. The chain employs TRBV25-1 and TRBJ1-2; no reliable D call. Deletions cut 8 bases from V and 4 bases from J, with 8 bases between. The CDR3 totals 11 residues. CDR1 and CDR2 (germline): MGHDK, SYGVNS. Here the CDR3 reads CASGSGYGYTF. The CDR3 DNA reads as TGTGCCAGCGGCAGTGGCTATGGCTACACCTTC.

Here the CDR3 DNA reads TGTGCCATCAGCCAGACAGGGTTAAATCAGCCCCAGCATTTT. Protein: CAISQTGLNQPQHF. This sequence joins TRBV10-3 and TRBJ1-5; 7 bases map to TRBD1. The germline gives CDR1 ENHRY, CDR2 SYGVKD. J was trimmed by 4 bases and V by 6 bases; bases with no gene match: 6. The CDR3 totals 14 residues.

The CDR3 coding sequence is TGTGCTTCGGGGGGGCATAGCAATCAGCCCCAGCATTTT. Amino acid sequence: CASGGHSNQPQHF. The chain joins TRBV19 to TRBJ1-5; TRBD1 might be the D (6 bases). CDR1 and CDR2 from the germline V gene are LNHDA and SQIVND (reference sequence). The length of the CDR3 is 13 residues. The full variable domain, in which reference TRBV19 and TRBJ1-5 provide the parts outside the CDR3, is DGGITQSPKYLFRKEGQNVTLSCEQNLNHDAMYWYRQDPGQGLRLIYYSQIVNDFQKGDIAEGYSVSREKKESFPLTVTSAQKNPTAFYLCASGGHSNQPQHFGDGTRLSIL.

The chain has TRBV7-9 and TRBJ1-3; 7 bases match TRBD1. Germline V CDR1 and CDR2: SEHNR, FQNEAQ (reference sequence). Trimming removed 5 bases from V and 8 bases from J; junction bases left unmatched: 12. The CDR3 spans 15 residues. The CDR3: CASSPTARGEHTIYF. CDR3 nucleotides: TGTGCCAGCAGCCCTACCGCCAGGGGGGAACACACCATATATTTT.

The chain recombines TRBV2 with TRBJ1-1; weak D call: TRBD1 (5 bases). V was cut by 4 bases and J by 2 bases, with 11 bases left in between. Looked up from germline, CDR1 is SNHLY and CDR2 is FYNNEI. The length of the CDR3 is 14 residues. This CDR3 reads CASSAMTANTEAFF. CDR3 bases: TGTGCCAGCAGTGCAATGACAGCCAACACTGAAGCTTTCTTT.

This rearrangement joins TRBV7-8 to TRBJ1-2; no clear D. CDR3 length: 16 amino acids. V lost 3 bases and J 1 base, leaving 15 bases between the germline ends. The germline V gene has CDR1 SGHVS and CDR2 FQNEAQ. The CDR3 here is CASSFRRPKHNYGYTF. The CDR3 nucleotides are TGTGCCAGCAGCTTTCGCAGGCCAAAGCATAACTATGGCTACACCTTC.